The 3 T cell receptor beta chains below were found in one sample sequenced in a study of Ad26.COV2.S vaccination and SARS-CoV-2 variants. Here immunoSEQ multiplex PCR was the method, and the copy in TCRdb shows in-frame clones only, minus some. The sample has roughly 350,000 clones, about 86% seen once. Treatment noted: 15 to 20 received Ad26.COV2.S at low or high dose, single or two shots; 5 received placebo; per-sample allocation not given. Day 63 after the first vaccine or placebo injection was the time point for sampling. The specimen was peripheral blood, collected in a trial of Ad26.COV2.S vaccine versus placebo. The receptors shown here come from a person between 18 and 65 years old who received the Ad26.COV2.S COVID-19 vaccine or a placebo.

Many counts were recorded for this clone. The chain couples TRBV19 to TRBJ2-1; 14 bases fit TRBD2. The CDR3 has 18 amino acids. CDR1 is LNHDA, CDR2 SQIVND, per germline (reference sequence). Germline trimming cut 1 base from V and 6 bases from J; bases unmatched to any gene: 8. CDR3 loop: CASSIVLIGLAGGNEQFF. CDR3 sequence (DNA): TGTGCCAGTAGTATAGTTTTGATAGGACTAGCGGGAGGCAATGAGCAGTTCTTC.

The V gene is TRBV24-1, the J gene TRBJ2-2; D remains ambiguous. V was shortened by 5 bases and J by 4 bases, with 10 bases between the two germline ends. The CDR3 totals 14 residues. Germline V CDR1 and CDR2: KGHDR, SFDVKD. The CDR3 loop reads CATSGEARTGELFF. The CDR3 bases are TGTGCCACCAGTGGCGAGGCGCGCACCGGGGAGCTGTTTTTT.

J is TRBJ2-1 and V is TRBV19; 8 bases fit TRBD2. CDR3 length equals 12 residues. CDR1 and CDR2 (germline): LNHDA, SQIVND (reference sequence). J gave up 4 bases and V 9 bases, and 2 bases lay outside the gene matches. The CDR3 bases are TGTGCCAGCGGGAGGGAATACAATGAGCAGTTCTTC. Amino acid sequence: CASGREYNEQFF.